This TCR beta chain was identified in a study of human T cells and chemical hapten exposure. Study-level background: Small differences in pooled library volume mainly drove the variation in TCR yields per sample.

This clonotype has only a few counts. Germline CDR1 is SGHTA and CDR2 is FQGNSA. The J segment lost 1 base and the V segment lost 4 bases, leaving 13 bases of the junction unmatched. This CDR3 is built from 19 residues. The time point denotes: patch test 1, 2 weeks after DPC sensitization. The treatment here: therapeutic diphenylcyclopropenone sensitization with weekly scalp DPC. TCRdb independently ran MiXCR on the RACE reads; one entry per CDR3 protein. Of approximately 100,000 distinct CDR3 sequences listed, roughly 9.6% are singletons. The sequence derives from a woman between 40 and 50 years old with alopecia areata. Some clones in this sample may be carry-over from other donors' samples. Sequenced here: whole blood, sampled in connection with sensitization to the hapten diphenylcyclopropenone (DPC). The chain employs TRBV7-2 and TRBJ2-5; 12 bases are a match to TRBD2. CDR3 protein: CASSSPVWASGGAQETQYF. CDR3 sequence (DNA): TGTGCCAGCAGCTCCCCTGTGTGGGCTAGCGGGGGGGCCCAAGAGACCCAGTACTTC.